This T cell receptor (beta chain) was obtained from a study of identical twins. A template switching step contributed a universal primer site, while unique molecular identifiers were present in the cDNA. TCRdb re-called the 5' RACE reads through MiXCR, storing one row per CDR3 protein. There are about 300,000 distinct CDR3 sequences in the sample; about 12% occur only once, and around 7.2% lies in the top ten. General observations from the study: Because invariant MAIT and iNKT cells could be present, zero-insertion analyses could be partly confounded. Memory repertoires showed no such pattern, whereas abundant cord blood beta clonotypes carried fewer insertions.

This CDR3 region has 15 residues. V lost 1 base, J lost 0 bases, and 7 bases lay in between. The germline CDR1 and CDR2 sequences are SEHNR and FQNEAQ (reference sequence). This clonotype appeared many times. Its antigen remains unidentified. The sample was also linked to a second study, of yellow fever vaccine responses in identical twins.

The genes are TRBV7-9 and TRBJ2-4, with D tentatively TRBD1 (5 bases). The sequence was collected from a woman younger than 30 in good health. The sequencing sample was made of CD8+ T cells sorted from blood. In DNA form, the CDR3 reads TGTGCCAGCAGCTTAGGGCAGGGAGCCAAAAACATTCAGTACTTC. The encoded protein is CASSLGQGAKNIQYF.